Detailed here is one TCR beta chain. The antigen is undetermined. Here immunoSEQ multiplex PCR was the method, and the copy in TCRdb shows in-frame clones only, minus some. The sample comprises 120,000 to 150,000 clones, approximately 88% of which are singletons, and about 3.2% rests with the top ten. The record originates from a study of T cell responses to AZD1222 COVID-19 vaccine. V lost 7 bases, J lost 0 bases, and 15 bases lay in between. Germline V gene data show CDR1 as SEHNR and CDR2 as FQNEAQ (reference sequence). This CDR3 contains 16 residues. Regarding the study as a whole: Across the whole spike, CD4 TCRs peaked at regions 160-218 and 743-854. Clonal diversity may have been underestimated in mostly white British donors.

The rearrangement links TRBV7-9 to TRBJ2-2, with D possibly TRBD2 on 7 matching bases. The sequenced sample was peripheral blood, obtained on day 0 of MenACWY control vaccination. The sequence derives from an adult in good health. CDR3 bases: TGTGCCAGCAACCCTCCGGGGGGCCCGAACACCGGGGAGCTGTTTTTT. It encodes CASNPPGGPNTGELFF.